The 14 T cell receptor beta chains in this list originate from one sample, sequenced in a study of blood T cell repertoires in COVID-19. TCRdb keeps only in-frame clones here, not all; method: immunoSEQ multiplex PCR. The sample lists some 700,000 clones; 90% were seen once. The material sequenced was peripheral blood. These receptors originate from a woman younger than 30 with acute or convalescent COVID-19.

This clone was seen a single time. The genes are TRBV7-3 and TRBJ1-1, with D maybe TRBD1 (6 bases). V was trimmed by 0 bases and J by 3 bases, leaving 11 bases between them. CDR1 and CDR2 from the germline V gene are SGHTA and FQGTGA. The CDR3 totals 15 residues. The DNA of the CDR3 is TGTGCCAGCAGCTTAACGGGACAAGGGCACACTGAAGCTTTCTTT. Encoded protein: CASSLTGQGHTEAFF.

This clone has a single count. The V call is TRBV9, the J call TRBJ1-2; 9 bases match TRBD1. CDR3 length: 17 amino acids. Germline V CDR1 and CDR2: SGDLS, YYNGEE. Losses at the gene ends were 0 bases for V and 5 bases for J; bases not matched to a gene: 11. The CDR3 sequence: CASSVDRTGAQGYGYTF. The CDR3 region has the DNA TGTGCCAGCAGCGTAGATAGGACAGGGGCCCAAGGGTATGGCTACACCTTC.

Written as DNA, the CDR3 is TGTGCCAGTAGTACCCAAAGGGCGGGGCGCACTTACTCTGGAAACACCATATATTTT. This gives the protein CASSTQRAGRTYSGNTIYF. The rearrangement uses TRBV19 and TRBJ1-3; D may be TRBD1 (5 bases). This CDR3 has 19 amino acids. Trimming removed 4 bases at V and 0 bases at J, with 22 bases between. CDR1 is LNHDA and CDR2 is SQIVND in the germline V gene (reference sequence).

This chain connects TRBV10-3 to TRBJ2-3; no definite D call. The CDR3 contains 14 residues. Germline values: CDR1 ENHRY, CDR2 SYGVKD. V shed 7 bases and J shed 2 bases, with 13 bases lying between them. As DNA, the CDR3 is TGTGCCATCAAAGGAGCCACTCACACAGATACGCAGTATTTT. Its translation is CAIKGATHTDTQYF.

The V gene is TRBV5-8, the J gene TRBJ1-5, with 7 bases lining up with TRBD1. This CDR3 has 15 residues. Per germline, CDR1 SGHTS and CDR2 YDEGEE. With V trimmed by 2 bases and J by 0 bases, 2 bases remained unmatched. The CDR3 DNA is TGTGCCAGCAGCTTCGGACAGGTTAGCAATCAGCCCCAGCATTTT. Its protein is CASSFGQVSNQPQHF.

The V gene is TRBV12-3 or TRBV12-4, the J gene TRBJ1-2; no clear D gene. The CDR3 totals 12 residues. V shed 7 bases and J shed 5 bases, with 11 bases lying between them. The DNA of the CDR3 is TGTGCCAGCATCTCGGGGTCTTATGGCTACACCTTC. Translated, it gives CASISGSYGYTF.

The J gene is TRBJ2-7, the V gene TRBV11-2, with 7 bases matching TRBD1. The CDR3 length is 12 residues. Trimming took 7 bases from V and 6 from J; bases not matched to a gene: 6. In germline, CDR1 is SGHAT, CDR2 FQNNGV. The CDR3 DNA is TGTGCCAGCACCGACAGGGTTGGCGAGCAGTACTTC. It codes for CASTDRVGEQYF.

The V and J genes are TRBV7-9 and TRBJ2-4; D is possibly TRBD1 (5 bases). Germline CDR1 reads SEHNR; CDR2 reads FQNEAQ (reference sequence). The V end lost 1 base, the J end lost 0 bases, and 10 bases lay between the germline ends. This CDR3 comprises 16 residues. The CDR3 nucleotides read TGTGCCAGCAGCTTAGAAGGGGCGTTAGCCAAAAACATTCAGTACTTC. Protein sequence: CASSLEGALAKNIQYF.

The gene calls are TRBV3-1 (or the pseudogene TRBV3-2) and TRBJ1-2; D is unresolved. The germline V gene has CDR1 LGHDT and CDR2 YNNKEL (reference sequence). V lost 0 bases and J lost 4, with 9 bases in between. This CDR3 is built from 14 residues. CDR3: CASSQDVAVYGYTF. The CDR3 coding sequence is TGTGCCAGCAGCCAAGACGTGGCAGTCTATGGCTACACCTTC.

CDR3 in amino acids: CAISGQGEGAEAFF. CDR3 bases: TGTGCCATCAGTGGACAGGGGGAAGGGGCTGAAGCTTTCTTT. V gene TRBV10-3 combines with J gene TRBJ1-1; 9 nucleotides match TRBD1. Germline values: CDR1 ENHRY, CDR2 SYGVKD. The CDR3 sequence is 14 residues long. Trimming cost V 4 bases and J 6 bases; bases outside gene matches: 6.

The CDR3 DNA is TGCGCCAGCAGCTTGGCCCCGACAGGGGGGAAGACTGAAGCTTTCTTT. Amino acids: CASSLAPTGGKTEAFF. The chain carries TRBV5-1 and TRBJ1-1; 9 bases fit TRBD1. The CDR3 is 16 amino acids. The J segment lost 5 bases and the V segment lost 0 bases, leaving 8 bases of the junction unmatched. Germline V gives CDR1 SGHRS, CDR2 YFSETQ.

The chain is built from TRBV20-1 and TRBJ2-7, with 10 bases lining up with TRBD2. After removal of 3 bases from V and 2 bases from J, the junction contained 13 bases not matched to a gene. The germline CDR1 and CDR2 sequences are DFQATT and SNEGSKA (reference sequence). The CDR3 sequence is 17 residues long. The CDR3 spells CSASKRGGFTIAYEQYF. As DNA, the CDR3 is TGCAGTGCTAGTAAGCGGGGGGGCTTTACAATAGCCTACGAGCAGTACTTC.

The V gene is TRBV5-6, the J gene TRBJ1-5; D is perhaps TRBD1 (5 bases). Germline CDR1 is SGHDT and CDR2 is YYEEEE. V was clipped by 3 bases and J by 7 bases, with 11 bases between them. The CDR3 runs to 13 residues. The CDR3 nucleotides read TGTGCCAGCAGCTGGGGCGCGGGACAGCCCCAGCATTTT. It codes for CASSWGAGQPQHF.

The V and J genes are TRBV5-4 and TRBJ2-7, with D possibly being TRBD2 (5 bases). The V end was cut by 6 bases, the J end by 6 bases, with 22 bases between. From germline, CDR1 is SGHNT and CDR2 YYREEE (reference sequence). The CDR3 runs 15 residues. The CDR3 DNA is TGTGCCAGCACCTCTTCGGAACTAGGGTGGGCCGAGCAGTACTTC. It is translated as CASTSSELGWAEQYF. Drawing the rest from reference TRBV5-4 and TRBJ2-7, the complete variable domain is ETGVTQSPTHLIKTRGQQVTLRCSSQSGHNTVSWYQQALGQGPQFIFQYYREEENGRGNFPPRFSGLQFPNYSSELNVNALELDDSALYLCASTSSELGWAEQYFGPGTRLTVT.